This is a list of T cell receptor beta chains from one sample in a study of early T cells in non-severe SARS-CoV-2 infection. TCRdb re-derived calls from the 5' RACE reads in MiXCR, one entry per CDR3 protein. This repertoire shows 65,000 to 75,000 distinct CDR3 sequences, roughly 13% found once; its top ten account for roughly 5.3%. The sample taken for sequencing was whole blood. The receptor set was obtained from an adult who was a healthcare worker with PCR-confirmed SARS-CoV-2 infection or an uninfected control (not recorded which). The CDR3 runs from the conserved cysteine through the conserved F or W. The order of the fields is J gene, D gene, clone size, V gene, CDR3 DNA, CDR3 protein. D genes are given only for firm matches. Expanded clones get a size class; other rows say once, few or many, or leave the size out.

TRBJ1-5 - few TRBV3-1 TGTGCCAGCAGCCAACGAGGGGGACACAATCAGCCCCAGCATTTT CASSQRGGHNQPQHF
TRBJ1-5 TRBD1 many TRBV6-2/TRBV6-3 TGTGCCAGCAGTTCCAGGGGGGCCAGTCAGCCCCAGCATTTT CASSSRGASQPQHF
TRBJ1-5 - many TRBV27 TGTGCCAGCAGTTTGTCGGGAGGCAATCAGCCCCAGCATTTT CASSLSGGNQPQHF
TRBJ1-2 - once TRBV13 TGTGCCAGCAGCTCAATCCAGGGAAATGACTATGGCTACACCTTC CASSSIQGNDYGYTF
TRBJ2-3 - few TRBV12-3/TRBV12-4 TGTGCCAGCAGCTTACGTGGCCAAGATACGCAGTATTTT CASSLRGQDTQYF
TRBJ1-3 TRBD1 - TRBV20-1 TGCAGTGCTCCAGGGACAGGTGGAAACACCATATATTTT CSAPGTGGNTIYF
TRBJ2-1 - many TRBV7-6 TGTGCCAGCAGCTCAGTGAGGGGGGAGGTAGCTGAGCAGTTCTTC CASSSVRGEVAEQFF
TRBJ2-3 TRBD2 medium-sized TRBV6-4 TGTGCCAGCAGTGATGGACTAGCGGGAGACACAGATACGCAGTATTTT CASSDGLAGDTDTQYF
TRBJ2-7 - many TRBV7-9 TGTGCCAGCAGCTTAGCGGGGTCCTACGAGCAGTACTTC CASSLAGSYEQYF
TRBJ2-1 TRBD1 many TRBV7-8 TGTGCCAGCAGCTCCGGGACAGGGGTCCCAAATGAGCAGTTCTTC CASSSGTGVPNEQFF
TRBJ2-7 TRBD2 - TRBV5-1 TGCGCCAGCAGCGCGACTAGCGGGACCTACGAGCAGTACTTC CASSATSGTYEQYF
TRBJ2-2 TRBD1 many TRBV10-3 TGTGCCATCAGCGCGGGACAGGGAGGCACCGGGGAGCTGTTTTTT CAISAGQGGTGELFF
TRBJ2-7 - few TRBV19 TGTGCCAGTAGCCGTGGCGGGACAGTACACGAGCAGTACTTC CASSRGGTVHEQYF
TRBJ2-1 TRBD2 many TRBV7-2 TGTGCCAGCAGCGCAAGCGGGAGGATTCGGTTCTTC CASSASGRIRFF
TRBJ2-2 - few TRBV29-1 TGCAGCGTTGGCCAGCTGAACACCGGGGAGCTGTTTTTT CSVGQLNTGELFF
TRBJ2-3 TRBD2 - TRBV6-2/TRBV6-3 TGTGCCAGCAGTTACGATGGACTAGCGGGACTTAGCACAGATACGCAGTATTTT CASSYDGLAGLSTDTQYF
TRBJ1-5 - many TRBV5-1 TGCGCCAGCAGCTTGGCAGTCCCTCGTAAACGCAATCAGCCCCAGCATTTT CASSLAVPRKRNQPQHF
TRBJ2-4 - - TRBV20-1 TGCAGTGCTGGCCACAGGGAGGACATTCAGTACTTC CSAGHREDIQYF
TRBJ1-2 - few TRBV20-1 TGCAGTGCTCTCGGACATCCTGACTATGGCTACACCTTC CSALGHPDYGYTF
TRBJ2-3 - - TRBV7-2 TGTGCCAGCAGCTTAGAGTTTACAGATACGCAGTATTTT CASSLEFTDTQYF
TRBJ1-4 TRBD1 many TRBV5-1 TGCGCCAGCAGCCGGGACAGTGGATATGAAAAACTGTTTTTT CASSRDSGYEKLFF
TRBJ1-3 - many TRBV7-2 TGTGCCAGCAGCTTAGTTGCAGGGTCAGGAAACACCATATATTTT CASSLVAGSGNTIYF
TRBJ2-7 - - TRBV29-1 TGCAGCGTTGTGTTCAGGCCTAACGAGCAGTACTTC CSVVFRPNEQYF
TRBJ1-4 TRBD1 many TRBV5-1 TGCGCCAGCAGCCCCAGGACAGGGGGTCATAATGAAAAACTGTTTTTT CASSPRTGGHNEKLFF
TRBJ2-7 TRBD2 many TRBV29-1 TGCAGCGTTGGTATCGGCGGGAGGGACTACGAGCAGTACTTC CSVGIGGRDYEQYF
TRBJ2-1 TRBD2 many TRBV29-1 TGCAGCGTTGAGGGAGGGAGGCGCAATTACAATGAGCAGTTCTTC CSVEGGRRNYNEQFF
TRBJ2-5 - many TRBV20-1 TGCAGTGCTAGAGATGCCGGGAGAGGGACCCAGTACTTC CSARDAGRGTQYF
TRBJ1-4 - few TRBV21-1 TGTGCCAGCAGCGACCAGGGGGCCCGGCGGGAAAAACTGTTTTTT CASSDQGARREKLFF
TRBJ2-7 - few TRBV29-1 TGCAGCGTAGACCGGGGGTCGGACGAGCAGTACTTC CSVDRGSDEQYF
TRBJ2-7 - many TRBV5-6 TGTGCCAGCAGCCGGGACGGCACCGAGGAGTACTTC CASSRDGTEEYF
TRBJ2-5 - many TRBV4-1 TGCGCCAGCAGCCCGGGACATGGGGAAGAGACCCAGTACTTC CASSPGHGEETQYF
TRBJ2-1 TRBD2 few TRBV20-1 TGCAGTGCTAGAGGGGAGCGGGGCCGGGCCAATGAGCAGTTCTTC CSARGERGRANEQFF
TRBJ1-2 TRBD1 many TRBV20-1 TGCAGTGCTAGACGCCGGGACAGCCCTTTCTATGGCTACACCTTC CSARRRDSPFYGYTF
TRBJ2-1 TRBD1 many TRBV11-3 TGTGCCAGCACCCGGGACAGGGGTGACTACAATGAGCAGTTCTTC CASTRDRGDYNEQFF
TRBJ2-7 TRBD1 many TRBV7-2 TGTGCCAGCAGCTTACAGACAGGGGGCTCTGACGAGCAGTACTTC CASSLQTGGSDEQYF
TRBJ1-6 TRBD1 many TRBV6-1 TGTGCCAGCCTGGGACAGCTCGCCGGATCACCCCTCCACTTT CASLGQLAGSPLHF
TRBJ1-1 - many TRBV29-1 TGCAGCGTTGAGGACAGTAAAGCTTTCTTT CSVEDSKAFF
TRBJ2-1 - - TRBV7-2 TGTGCCAGCAGCCGTACAGGGTATGAGCAGTTCTTC CASSRTGYEQFF
TRBJ2-3 - many TRBV12-5 TGTGCTAGTGGTCTGACCCGAAGGTCGGATACGCAGTATTTT CASGLTRRSDTQYF
TRBJ1-2 - few TRBV7-2 TGTGCCAGCAGCAAAGGGGTGAGAGACTATGGCTACACCTTC CASSKGVRDYGYTF
TRBJ1-1 TRBD1 few TRBV29-1 TGCAGCGTCCGGGACAGGGTATGGAGTCCTGAAGCTTTCTTT CSVRDRVWSPEAFF
TRBJ2-7 - many TRBV12-3/TRBV12-4 TGTGCCAGCAGCTCCAGGGCAGGGAACGAGCAGTACTTC CASSSRAGNEQYF
TRBJ2-3 - many TRBV9 TGTGCCAGCAGCGTAGCGGGGAGCACAGATACGCAGTATTTT CASSVAGSTDTQYF
TRBJ2-3 TRBD2 many TRBV12-3/TRBV12-4 TGTGCCAGCAGTTTAGTAGCGGGGGGGACAGATACGCAGTATTTT CASSLVAGGTDTQYF
TRBJ1-1 TRBD1 many TRBV28 TGTGCCAGCAGTCCCCCCGGCCAGGACAGGAGCCGTGAAGCTTTCTTT CASSPPGQDRSREAFF
TRBJ2-2 - - TRBV2 TGTGCCAGCAGTGTAAACAAGGTTTCCGGGGAGCTGTTTTTT CASSVNKVSGELFF
TRBJ1-5 - many TRBV2 TGTGCCAGCAGCCCGGACGGAGTATATCAGTCCCAGCATTTT CASSPDGVYQSQHF
TRBJ2-7 - - TRBV23-1 TGCGCCAGCAGTCAATCAGAGGACCAGAGGCCCTCCTACGAGCAGTACTTC CASSQSEDQRPSYEQYF
TRBJ2-1 TRBD1 many TRBV2 TGTGCCAGCCAGGGGGTGCAGTTCTTC CASQGVQFF
TRBJ1-1 - - TRBV3-1 TGTGCCAGCAGCCCCGGGGACGGGGCTGAAGCTTTCTTT CASSPGDGAEAFF
TRBJ2-1 - many TRBV3-1 TGTGCCAGCAGCCAATTTGGGTTCTCCTACAATGAGCAGTTCTTC CASSQFGFSYNEQFF
TRBJ1-5 - many TRBV3-1 TGTGCCAGCAGCCGAGACGCCTATAGCAATCAGCCCCAGCATTTT CASSRDAYSNQPQHF
TRBJ2-1 - few TRBV11-2 TGTGCCAGCAGCTTAATGATAGTCTCCTACAATGAGCAGTTCTTC CASSLMIVSYNEQFF
TRBJ2-5 TRBD2 few TRBV4-1 TGCGCCAGCAGCCAAGCACTAGCGGGGGGGCGGGAGACCCAGTACTTC CASSQALAGGRETQYF
TRBJ2-5 - few TRBV20-1 TGCAGTGCCCCACGTCGCGGCAGCCCCCAAGAGACCCAGTACTTC CSAPRRGSPQETQYF
TRBJ1-1 - - TRBV29-1 TGCAGCGTTGTAACGAACACTGAAGCTTTCTTT CSVVTNTEAFF
TRBJ2-5 TRBD2 few TRBV7-6 TGTGCCAGCAGCCAACGGACTAGCGGGAGAAGGTACCAAGAGACCCAGTACTTC CASSQRTSGRRYQETQYF